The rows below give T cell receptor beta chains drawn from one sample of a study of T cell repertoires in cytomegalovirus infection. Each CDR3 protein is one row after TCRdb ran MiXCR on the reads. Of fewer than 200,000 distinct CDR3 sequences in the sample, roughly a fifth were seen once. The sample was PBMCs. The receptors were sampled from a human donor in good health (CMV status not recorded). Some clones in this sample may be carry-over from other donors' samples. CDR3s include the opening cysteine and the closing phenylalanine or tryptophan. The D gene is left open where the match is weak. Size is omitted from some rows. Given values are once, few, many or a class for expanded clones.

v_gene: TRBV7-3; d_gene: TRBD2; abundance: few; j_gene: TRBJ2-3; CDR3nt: TGTGCCAGCAGTTTAGGACTAGTCAGTTACTCTAGCACAGATACGCAGTATTTT; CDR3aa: CASSLGLVSYSSTDTQYF
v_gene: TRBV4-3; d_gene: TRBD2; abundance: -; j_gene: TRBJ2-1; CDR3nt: TGCGCCAGCAGCCAAGATCGCCTAGCGGGAGGGGGGGAGCAGTTCTTC; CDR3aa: CASSQDRLAGGGEQFF
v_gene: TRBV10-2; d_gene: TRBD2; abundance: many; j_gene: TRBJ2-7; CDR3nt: TGCGCCAGCAGTGAGTCTGGGCTAGCGGGAAGGGAGCAGTACTTC; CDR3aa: CASSESGLAGREQYF
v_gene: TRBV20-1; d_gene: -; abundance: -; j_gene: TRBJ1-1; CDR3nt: TGCAGTGCCACGTGGGGGAGACCTGAAGCTTTCTTT; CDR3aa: CSATWGRPEAFF
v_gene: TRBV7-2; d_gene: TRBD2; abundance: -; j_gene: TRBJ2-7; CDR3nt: TGTGACAGCAGCTTAAGCCGGGAGGTCTACGAGCAGTACTTC; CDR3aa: CDSSLSREVYEQYF
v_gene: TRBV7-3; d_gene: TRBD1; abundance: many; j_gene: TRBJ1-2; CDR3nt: TGTGCCAGCAGCTCAGGGACAGGCGATTACTATGGCTACACCTTC; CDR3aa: CASSSGTGDYYGYTF
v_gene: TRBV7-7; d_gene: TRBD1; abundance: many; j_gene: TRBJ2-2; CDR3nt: TGTGCCAGCGCCACGACAGGGGTGGGCACCGGGGAGCTGTTTTTT; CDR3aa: CASATTGVGTGELFF
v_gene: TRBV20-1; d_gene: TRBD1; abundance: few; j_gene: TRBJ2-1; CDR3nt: TGCAGTGCTAGAACGACAGGGGGAGGGAATGAGCAGTTCTTC; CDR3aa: CSARTTGGGNEQFF
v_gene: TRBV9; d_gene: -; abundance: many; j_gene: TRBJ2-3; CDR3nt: TGTGCCAGCAGCCCCACACCTGTGAGGGATACGCAGTATTTT; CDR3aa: CASSPTPVRDTQYF
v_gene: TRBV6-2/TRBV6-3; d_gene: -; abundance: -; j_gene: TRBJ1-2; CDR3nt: TGTGCCAGCAAGAGACAGGCTTATGGCTACACCTTC; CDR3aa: CASKRQAYGYTF
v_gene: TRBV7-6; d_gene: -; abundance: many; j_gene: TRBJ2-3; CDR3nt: TGTGCCAGCAGCTCGAGCACAGATACGCAGTATTTT; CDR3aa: CASSSSTDTQYF
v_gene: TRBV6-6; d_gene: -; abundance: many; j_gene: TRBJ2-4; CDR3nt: TGTGCCAGCCGACAGGAGTTTATACTAGCCAAAAACATTCAGTACTTC; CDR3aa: CASRQEFILAKNIQYF
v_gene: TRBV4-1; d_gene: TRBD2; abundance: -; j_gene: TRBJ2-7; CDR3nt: TGCGCCAGCAGCCAGTCAATAGCGGGAGCAGACGAGCAGTACTTC; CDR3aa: CASSQSIAGADEQYF
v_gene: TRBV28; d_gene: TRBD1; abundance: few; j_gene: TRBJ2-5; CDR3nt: TGTGCCAGCACCCGTCTTTTACCGGGACAGCAAGAGACCCAGTACTTC; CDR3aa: CASTRLLPGQQETQYF
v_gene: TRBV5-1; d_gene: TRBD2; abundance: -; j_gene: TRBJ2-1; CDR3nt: TGCGCCAGCAGCTTGGGAACGAGCGGGGCGGGGGATGAGCAGTTCTTC; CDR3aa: CASSLGTSGAGDEQFF
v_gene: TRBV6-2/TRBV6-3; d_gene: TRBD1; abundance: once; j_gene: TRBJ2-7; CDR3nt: TGTGCCAGCAATGAACAGGGACAGGCGGGCGAGCAGTACTTC; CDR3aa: CASNEQGQAGEQYF
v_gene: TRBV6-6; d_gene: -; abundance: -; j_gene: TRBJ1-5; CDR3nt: TGTGCCAGCAGTCTCGGGCGGGATAGCAATCAGCCCCAGCATTTT; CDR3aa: CASSLGRDSNQPQHF
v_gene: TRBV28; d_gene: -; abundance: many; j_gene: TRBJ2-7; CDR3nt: TGTGCCAGCAGCGAGGGACCCACCTACGAGCAGTACTTC; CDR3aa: CASSEGPTYEQYF
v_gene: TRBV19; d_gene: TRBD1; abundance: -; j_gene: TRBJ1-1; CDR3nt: TGTGCCAGTACCTCAGTCGGACAGGGGGCTACTGAAGCTTTCTTT; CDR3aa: CASTSVGQGATEAFF
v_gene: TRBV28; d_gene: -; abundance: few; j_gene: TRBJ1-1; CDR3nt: TGTGCCAGCAGTTTGGTTAGTGAAGCTTTCTTT; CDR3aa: CASSLVSEAFF
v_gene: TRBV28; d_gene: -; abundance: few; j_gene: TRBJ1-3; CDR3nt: TGTGCCAGCAGATCACAAGTAGGGGGTGGAAACACCATATATTTT; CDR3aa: CASRSQVGGGNTIYF
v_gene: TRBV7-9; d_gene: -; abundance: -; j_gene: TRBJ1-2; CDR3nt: TGTGCCAGCAGCGAGGGCGGACAAAGCTGGGGCTACACCTTC; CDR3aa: CASSEGGQSWGYTF
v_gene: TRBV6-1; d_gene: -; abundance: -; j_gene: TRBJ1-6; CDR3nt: TGTGCCAGCAGTGTGACAAGGACGAATTCACCCCTCCACTTT; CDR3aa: CASSVTRTNSPLHF
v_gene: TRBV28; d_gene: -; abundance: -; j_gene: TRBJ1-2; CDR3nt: TGTGCCAGCAGTAGAGGTACGGGGGGCTACACCTTC; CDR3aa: CASSRGTGGYTF
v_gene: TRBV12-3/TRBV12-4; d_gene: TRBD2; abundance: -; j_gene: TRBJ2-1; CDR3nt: TGTGCCAGCACCATTAGCGGGAAGGTCCATGAGCAGTTCTTC; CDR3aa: CASTISGKVHEQFF
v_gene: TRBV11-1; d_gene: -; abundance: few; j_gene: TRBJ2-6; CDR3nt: TGTGCCAGCAGCTTATCTCATTCTGGGGCCAACGTCCTGACTTTC; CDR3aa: CASSLSHSGANVLTF
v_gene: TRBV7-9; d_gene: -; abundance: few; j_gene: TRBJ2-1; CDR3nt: TGTGCCAGCAGCCCCCTTGTTGAGGGTGAGCAGTTCTTC; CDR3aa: CASSPLVEGEQFF
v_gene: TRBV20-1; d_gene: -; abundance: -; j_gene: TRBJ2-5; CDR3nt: TGCAGTGCTAGTGAAAGTCAAGGGCTGCAAGAGACCCAGTACTTC; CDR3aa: CSASESQGLQETQYF
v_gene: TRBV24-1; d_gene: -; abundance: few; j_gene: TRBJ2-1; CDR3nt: TGTGCCACCAGTGGGGTGACGGGCGGACTCAGCTCCTACAATGAGCAGTTCTTC; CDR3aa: CATSGVTGGLSSYNEQFF
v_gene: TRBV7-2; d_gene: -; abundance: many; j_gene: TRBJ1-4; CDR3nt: TGTGCCAGCAGCTTCAGGGCAGGGAGGGAAAAACTGTTTTTT; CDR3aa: CASSFRAGREKLFF
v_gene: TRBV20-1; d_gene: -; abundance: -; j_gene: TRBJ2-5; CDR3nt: TGCAGTGCGGCCCGGGGGCAAGAGACCCAGTACTTC; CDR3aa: CSAARGQETQYF
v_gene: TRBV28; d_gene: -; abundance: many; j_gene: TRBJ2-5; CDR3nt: TGTGCCAGCAGTCCAGACCCCGAGGGGGTAGAGACCCAGTACTTC; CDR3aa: CASSPDPEGVETQYF
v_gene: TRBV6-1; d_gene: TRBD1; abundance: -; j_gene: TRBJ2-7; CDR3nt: TGTGCCAGAAGTGAAACTTTAGGACAGGGAACCTACGAGCAGTACTTC; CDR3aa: CARSETLGQGTYEQYF
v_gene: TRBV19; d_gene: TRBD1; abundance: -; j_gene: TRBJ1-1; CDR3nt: TGTGCCAGTAGACTTACCGACAGGGGAAACACTGAAGCTTTCTTT; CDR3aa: CASRLTDRGNTEAFF
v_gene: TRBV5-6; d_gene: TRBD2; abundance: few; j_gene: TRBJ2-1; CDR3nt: TGTGCCAGCAGCTCCTTAGCGGGGTTCTACAATGAGCAGTTCTTC; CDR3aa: CASSSLAGFYNEQFF
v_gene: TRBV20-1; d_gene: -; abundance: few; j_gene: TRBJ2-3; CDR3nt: TGCAGTGCGAGAGGGGGGCCAGATACGCAGTATTTT; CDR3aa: CSARGGPDTQYF
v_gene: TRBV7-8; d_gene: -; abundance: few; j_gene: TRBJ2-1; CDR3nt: TGTGCCAGCAGCTTACCCGGGGTGCAGTTCTTC; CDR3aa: CASSLPGVQFF
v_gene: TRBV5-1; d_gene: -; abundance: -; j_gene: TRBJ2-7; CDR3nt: TGCGCCAGCAGCTCCCGGGACGGCCACTACGAGCAGTACTTC; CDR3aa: CASSSRDGHYEQYF
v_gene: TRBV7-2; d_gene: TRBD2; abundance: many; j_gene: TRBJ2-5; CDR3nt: TGTGCCAGCAGCCCACGACTAGCGGAGAGGGGCGAGACCCAGTACTTC; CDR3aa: CASSPRLAERGETQYF
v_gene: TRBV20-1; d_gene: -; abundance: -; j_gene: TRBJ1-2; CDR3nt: TGCAGTGCTAGAGATCATTCGGCCAGGGAGAACTATGGCTACACCTTC; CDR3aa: CSARDHSARENYGYTF